The present TCR beta chain was sequenced within a study of regulatory T cells in long-lasting Graves disease. Sample time point: newly diagnosed GD, antithyroid drugs for less than 3 months. Extracted RNA from PBMCs served as the source of the TCR library. A volume of approximately 8.4 milliliters of peripheral blood was collected in EDTA tubes. With iRepertoire HTBI primers and Arm-PCR of CDR3 regions, TCR beta libraries were built. TCRdb recomputed calls from the multiplex PCR reads with MiXCR, one row per CDR3 protein. The sample holds a few hundred thousand distinct CDR3 sequences, roughly 17% seen once. Study observations and caveats: Peripheral blood, not thyroid tissue, was the sole material studied.

A note on this clonotype: The target antigen is unknown. A clone one base away is much larger, so this may be a read error. The CDR3 ends on some other residue instead of the conserved phenylalanine or tryptophan, so this is likely a read error.

With 6 bases removed from V and 5 bases from J, the gap between germline ends came to 10 bases. This CDR3 has 12 amino acids. Germline loops: CDR1 SGHVS, CDR2 FQNEAQ. These data were also filed under a second study, of T cells in Graves' hyperthyroidism and ophthalmopathy. From that second work: The definition of stable Graves' hyperthyroidism was no ophthalmopathy progression within 18 months. TCR CDR3 regions were first amplified by RT-PCR with HTBI primers.

This clonotype originated in a man aged 35 to 55 with Graves disease. The sequencing here drew on peripheral blood mononuclear cells (PBMCs), taken at new diagnosis, from a patient treated with antithyroid drugs. The chain joins TRBV7-8 to TRBJ2-5; unclear D gene. In nucleotides, the CDR3 is TGTGCCAGCAGTCCCAATAGGGAGACCCAGTACCTC. This gives the protein CASSPNRETQYL.